This TCR beta chain was documented in a study of blood T cell repertoires in COVID-19. About the research overall: Samples of COVID-19 (acute and convalescent) were obtained from the United States, Italy and Spain. Sample material is recorded as cDNA or gDNA derived from T cells, B-cell-depleted T cells, or PBMCs.

Germline CDR1 is SGHRS and CDR2 is YFSETQ. This CDR3 has 16 residues. The V end was cut by 4 bases, the J end by 9 bases, with 22 bases between. The assay was immunoSEQ multiplex PCR, and TCRdb's table has in-frame clones only and misses some. The sample holds 20,000 to 30,000 clones; 85% to 95% are singletons and the top ten take roughly 2.1%. The rearrangement joins TRBV5-1 to TRBJ2-2; possibly TRBD2 for D (5 bases). The sequence was obtained from a human donor in a cohort sampled during active COVID-19. Sequences were obtained from peripheral blood. DNA of the CDR3: TGCGCCAGCAGCCTGAGGACCGGGGTAGAATTCCGGGAGCTGTTTTTT. Translating it yields CASSLRTGVEFRELFF.